Listed below are T cell receptor beta chains from one sample, sequenced in a study of metastatic and nonmetastatic thyroid tumors. MiXCR was used by TCRdb to re-call the PCR reads. The table shows 65,000 to 70,000 clones, with about 14% occurring only once. Sequenced: blood. These receptors came from a male donor with papillary thyroid cancer or a benign thyroid nodule (not recorded which). Some clones in this sample may be carry-over from other donors' samples. Each CDR3 is given with its conserved first and last residue. D genes are given only for firm matches. Clone sizes are given selectively: once, few, many, or a class where the clone is expanded.

j_call d_call v_call clone_size cdr3_nt cdr3_aa
TRBJ1-4 . TRBV5-1 . TGCGCCAGCAGCTTGGCTTGGGCAACTAATGAAAAACTGTTTTTT CASSLAWATNEKLFF
TRBJ2-3 TRBD2 TRBV5-6 many TGTGCCAGCAGCTTTGTCGGGAGGGCCGGCACAGATACGCAGTATTTT CASSFVGRAGTDTQYF
TRBJ2-1 TRBD2 TRBV6-1 many TGTGCCAGCAGTATAGCGGGAGGGGGCGATGAGCAGTTCTTC CASSIAGGGDEQFF
TRBJ2-3 TRBD2 TRBV4-1 many TGCGCCAGCAGCCAACTCCCGGGACTAGCGGAGGTCACAGATACGCAGTATTTT CASSQLPGLAEVTDTQYF
TRBJ2-3 . TRBV6-5 many TGTGCCAGCAGTTACGAGGATACGCAGTATTTT CASSYEDTQYF
TRBJ2-1 TRBD2 TRBV10-1 many TGCGCCAGCAAAGCGGGAGGCACAAGCTCCTACAATGAGCAGTCCTTC CASKAGGTSSYNEQSF
TRBJ2-7 . TRBV11-2 . TGTGCCAGCAGCTTAGTCGTTGGCGCCAGATTCTACGAGCAGTACTTC CASSLVVGARFYEQYF
TRBJ2-2 TRBD2 TRBV27 few TGTGCCAGCAGTTTAGTACCAGGGACTAAGAGCGGGGAGCTGTTTTTT CASSLVPGTKSGELFF
TRBJ1-6 . TRBV12-3/TRBV12-4 . TGTGCCAGCAGCCCCGGGACTCATTCACCCCTCCACTTT CASSPGTHSPLHF
TRBJ2-2 TRBD1 TRBV10-3 many TGTGCCATCAGTGAGTTGGGACAGGAGAACACCGGGGAGCTGTTTTTT CAISELGQENTGELFF
TRBJ2-5 TRBD1 TRBV18 many TGTGCCAGCTCACCCGGACAGGGTATAGAGACCCAGTACTTC CASSPGQGIETQYF
TRBJ2-1 . TRBV6-1 . TGTGCCAGCAGTCCCCCTGCGGGCCAGCAGTTCTTC CASSPPAGQQFF
TRBJ2-7 TRBD2 TRBV19 many TGTGCCAGTAGTATAGAACTAGCGGTCTCCTACGAGCAGTACTTC CASSIELAVSYEQYF
TRBJ1-6 . TRBV6-1 many TGTGCCAGCAGTGAAGTAACAGGGTCGAGTTCACCCCTCCACTTT CASSEVTGSSSPLHF
TRBJ2-7 . TRBV11-2 many TGTGCCAGCACCGTAGACGTATCCTACGAGCAGTACTTC CASTVDVSYEQYF
TRBJ1-5 . TRBV19 . TGTGCCAGTAGTACCAACGAGGGTAAGCCCAAGCATTTT CASSTNEGKPKHF
TRBJ2-5 TRBD2 TRBV11-3 many TGTGCCAGCAGCTTAGAGCTAATGATGGGACTAGCGGGAGCAGAGACCCAGTACTTC CASSLELMMGLAGAETQYF
TRBJ2-5 TRBD2 TRBV2 many TGTGCCAGCAAATCTTTGGCTAGCGGAAAAGAGACCCAGTACTTC CASKSLASGKETQYF
TRBJ2-2 TRBD1 TRBV9 many TGTGCCAGCAGCTCGGGACAGGGGAGCGCCGGGGAGCTGTTTTTT CASSSGQGSAGELFF
TRBJ2-7 . TRBV28 . TGTGCCAGCAGTTCCCCCGTGGACGGGGGGCCCCCTCCCTACGAGCAGTACTTC CASSSPVDGGPPPYEQYF
TRBJ2-3 . TRBV9 many TGTGCCAGCAGCGTAAGGCCCACAGATACGCAGTATTTT CASSVRPTDTQYF
TRBJ1-4 . TRBV4-1 many TGCGCCAGCAGCCCCGGGAGAGGAACAACTAATGAAAAACTGTTTTTT CASSPGRGTTNEKLFF
TRBJ1-5 . TRBV11-2 . TGTGCCAGCAGCTTAGCTGCCGGTCAGCCCCAGCATTTT CASSLAAGQPQHF
TRBJ1-2 TRBD1 TRBV28 many TGTGCCAGCAGTTTTTGGATGGGACAGGGTAACTATGGCTACACCTTC CASSFWMGQGNYGYTF
TRBJ2-1 . TRBV20-1 . TGCAGTGCGCCGTCGCCATCTAGAGGGAGCCTCAATGAGCAGTTCTTC CSAPSPSRGSLNEQFF
TRBJ2-7 . TRBV6-2/TRBV6-3 few TGTGCCAGCAGCGTTGACTTGAACCACATCTGCTACGAGCAGTACTTC CASSVDLNHICYEQYF
TRBJ2-7 TRBD2 TRBV11-2 once TGTGCCAGCAGCTTAAAATTGCGGGAGACCTACGAGCAGTACTTC CASSLKLRETYEQYF
TRBJ1-2 . TRBV27 few TGTGCCAGCAGCCAACGACATTGTAGCTATGGCTACACCTTC CASSQRHCSYGYTF
TRBJ2-3 TRBD2 TRBV7-3 . TGTGCCAGCAGCCCAAATGGCGGGAGGTGGGATACGCAGTATTTT CASSPNGGRWDTQYF
TRBJ2-3 TRBD1 TRBV5-1 many TGCGCCAGCAGCCCCGACCCCGGGACAGGGGTTAGAGATACGCAGTATTTT CASSPDPGTGVRDTQYF
TRBJ2-5 TRBD2 TRBV7-8 many TGTGCCAGCAGCCCCTCGGGAGGTCAAGAAGAGACCCAGTACTTC CASSPSGGQEETQYF
TRBJ2-3 . TRBV3-1 many TGTGCCAGCAGCCCCTCCGGGGACAACACAGATACGCAGTATTTT CASSPSGDNTDTQYF
TRBJ2-3 TRBD2 TRBV7-8 many TGTGCCAGCAGCCGGGGGACTAGCGGCACAGATACGCAGTATTTT CASSRGTSGTDTQYF
TRBJ2-1 TRBD2 TRBV12-3/TRBV12-4 many TGTGCCAGCCTAGGACTAGCGCAGTACAATGAGCAGTTCTTC CASLGLAQYNEQFF
TRBJ2-7 . TRBV29-1 many TGCAGCGTTGAACGGCCAGGGGGGTCAGTGCACGAGCAGTACTTC CSVERPGGSVHEQYF
TRBJ1-4 . TRBV5-4 many TGTGCCAGCAGCTTCGAACAGTCCTACGAAAAACTGTTTTTT CASSFEQSYEKLFF
TRBJ2-1 TRBD2 TRBV12-3/TRBV12-4 many TGTGCCAGCAGCACGGGACTAGCGGGAGAAGGGGAGCAGTTCTTC CASSTGLAGEGEQFF
TRBJ1-4 . TRBV7-9 many TGTGCCAGCAGCTTAGGTCTCAGGGTAGCTGGGGAAAAACTGTTTTTT CASSLGLRVAGEKLFF
TRBJ1-1 . TRBV6-1 many TGTGCCAGCAGTGAACCGGTCTGGGACTCTACGGAGCACACTGAAGCTTTCTTT CASSEPVWDSTEHTEAFF
TRBJ2-7 TRBD2 TRBV30 many TGTGCCTGGAGTCTCGGACTAGCTAGTACGTCTGAGCAGTACTTC CAWSLGLASTSEQYF
TRBJ2-5 . TRBV20-1 many TGCAGTGCTAGGGGGGGGACATCAACCAGTCAAGAGACCCAGTACTTC CSARGGTSTSQETQYF
TRBJ1-2 TRBD1 TRBV20-1 many TGCAGTGCTAGACAGGGGGACGGCTACACCTTC CSARQGDGYTF
TRBJ1-5 . TRBV10-2 . TGCGCCAGCATCTATTTACGATCAGGGAGCCCTCATAGCAATCAGCCCCAGCATTTT CASIYLRSGSPHSNQPQHF
TRBJ1-1 . TRBV7-2 many TGTGCCAGCAGCCCAGTGAGAGGTGAAGCTTTCTTT CASSPVRGEAFF
TRBJ1-4 TRBD1 TRBV24-1 many TGTGCCACCAGTGATAAGGGACAGGGCCCCGAAAAACTGTTTTTT CATSDKGQGPEKLFF
TRBJ2-4 . TRBV19 many TGTGCCAGTAGTCCAAGGGGGGACCAGTTCCCTAACATTCAGTACTTC CASSPRGDQFPNIQYF
TRBJ1-3 . TRBV11-1 many TGTGCCAGCAGCTTAGCCCGACAGTACTCTGGAAACACCATATATTTT CASSLARQYSGNTIYF
TRBJ2-3 TRBD1 TRBV27 . TGTGCCAGCAGTGGGACACATCCAGGGGGTACGCAGTATTTT CASSGTHPGGTQYF
TRBJ2-1 TRBD2 TRBV5-1 . TGCACCAGCAGCTTGGGGGGGACTAGCGTCAACAATGAGCAGTTCTTC CTSSLGGTSVNNEQFF
TRBJ1-1 . TRBV5-1 many TGCGCCAGCAGCTCCGACCATATACGGAACACTGAAGCTTTCTTT CASSSDHIRNTEAFF
TRBJ1-1 TRBD1 TRBV6-2/TRBV6-3 many TGTGCCAGCAGAACCGGGACAGGTTACACTGAAGCTTTCTTT CASRTGTGYTEAFF
TRBJ2-7 TRBD1 TRBV28 many TGTGCCAGCAGCTCCCCGACAGGGCTCTACGAGCAGTACTTC CASSSPTGLYEQYF